This TCR beta chain came from a study of beta chain features in type 1 diabetes. The wider study: Cell yields, gender and age were comparable in patients and healthy donors. Notes on the study in general: In type 1 diabetes patients, VDJ junctions had fewer insertions; deletions at these junctions were more frequent.

This clone has just a few counts. Its antigen is still unknown. Sequencing targeted expressed TCRB transcripts, as all isolated RNA had been reverse transcribed. Assay used: immunoSEQ multiplex PCR; TCRdb lists only in-frame clones, some missing. The repertoire consists of roughly 500,000 clones, with over 10% occurring once and the leading ten covering 0.035% to 0.05%. The CDR3 length is 14 residues. Germline CDR1 and CDR2: SQVTM and ANQGSEA. Germline trimming cut 4 bases from V and 5 bases from J; bases unmatched to any gene: 8. The chain recombines TRBV29-1 with TRBJ2-1; 7 bases are a match to TRBD2. The receptor was isolated from a young woman in good health. The sequenced sample was naive CD4+ T cells from blood. In DNA form, the CDR3 reads TGCAGCGTTGGATGGCGGGAGCCACACAATGAGCAGTTCTTC. Translating gives CSVGWREPHNEQFF.